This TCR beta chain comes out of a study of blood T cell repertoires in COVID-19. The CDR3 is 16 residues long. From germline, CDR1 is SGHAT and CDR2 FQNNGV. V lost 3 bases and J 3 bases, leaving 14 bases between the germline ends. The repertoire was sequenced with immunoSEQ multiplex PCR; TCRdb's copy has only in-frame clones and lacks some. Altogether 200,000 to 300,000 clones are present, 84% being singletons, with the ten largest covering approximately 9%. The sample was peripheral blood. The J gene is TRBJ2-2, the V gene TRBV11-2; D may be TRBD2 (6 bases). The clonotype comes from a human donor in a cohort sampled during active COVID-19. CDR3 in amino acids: CASSLLRGRDTGELFF. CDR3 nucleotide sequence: TGTGCCAGCAGCTTGCTGCGGGGCCGAGACACCGGGGAGCTGTTTTTT.